This TCR beta chain was found in a study of T cells in Graves' hyperthyroidism and ophthalmopathy. Germline V lookup: CDR1 LNHDA, CDR2 SQIVND (reference sequence). Trimming removed 5 bases from V and 1 base from J, with 14 bases in between. CDR3 length: 15 residues. Template material for amplifying TCR beta CDR3 regions consisted of RNA transcripts. The TCR CDR3 was amplified in a first-round RT-PCR using the HTBI primer set. TCRdb reprocessed the multiplex PCR reads with MiXCR, giving one entry per CDR3 protein. The sample consists of approximately 700,000 distinct CDR3 sequences, about 45% of them appearing once. In this sample, this clonotype turned up a few times.

This chain links TRBV19 with TRBJ2-5; D not resolved. Sequencing used peripheral blood or thyroid tissue (not recorded which). This TCR was recovered from an adult man with Graves' disease, either hyperthyroidism or ophthalmopathy (not recorded which). The DNA for the CDR3 is TGTGCCAGTAGTGCAACCCACGGGCCCCAAGAGACCCAGTACTTC. Protein sequence: CASSATHGPQETQYF.